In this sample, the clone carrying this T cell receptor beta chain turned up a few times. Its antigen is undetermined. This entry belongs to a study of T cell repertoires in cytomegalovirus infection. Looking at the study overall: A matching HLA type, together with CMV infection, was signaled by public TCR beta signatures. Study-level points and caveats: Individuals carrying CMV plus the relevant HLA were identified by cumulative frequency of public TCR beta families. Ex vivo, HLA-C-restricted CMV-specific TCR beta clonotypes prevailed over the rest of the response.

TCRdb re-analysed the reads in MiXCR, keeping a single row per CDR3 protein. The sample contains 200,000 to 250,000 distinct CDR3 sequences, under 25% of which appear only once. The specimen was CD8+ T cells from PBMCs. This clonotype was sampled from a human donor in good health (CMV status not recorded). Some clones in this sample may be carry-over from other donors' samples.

CDR3 nucleotides: TGTGCCAGCACCGACCTGCCCGGGACAGGACGCTCCTACGAGCAGTACTTC. Protein sequence: CASTDLPGTGRSYEQYF. The chain combines TRBV5-4 with TRBJ2-7; 8 nucleotides match TRBD1. Germline trimming cut 6 bases from V and 0 bases from J; bases unmatched to any gene: 14. The CDR3 totals 17 residues. CDR1 is SGHNT and CDR2 is YYREEE in the germline V gene (reference sequence).